This TCR beta chain was identified in a study of STAT3 mutations in large granular lymphocyte leukemia. As regards this clone: Its target is not known.

The CDR3 has 14 residues. Germline loops: CDR1 SNHLY, CDR2 FYNNEI. V lost 4 bases to trimming and J lost 5 bases; unmatched junction nucleotides: 8. Findings of the study overall: Sampling intervals varied between patients and samples. All newly emerging clones after therapy were STAT3 wild type. At least one immunodominant TCR beta clonotype appeared in every T-cell large granular lymphocyte leukemia patient.

Profiled with immunoSEQ multiplex PCR; TCRdb holds only in-frame clones, not every one. The table lists 20,000 to 30,000 clones, about 95% of them singletons, with around 7.1% in the top ten. The gene calls are TRBV2 and TRBJ2-7; 7 bases fit TRBD1. Input material: peripheral blood mononuclear cells. This clonotype was sampled from a man aged 40-49 years with T-cell large granular lymphocyte leukemia. Some clones in this sample may be carry-over from other donors' samples. This chain's CDR3 is CASSVPGTEDEQYF. CDR3 in DNA: TGTGCCAGCAGTGTTCCGGGGACAGAGGACGAGCAGTACTTC.